This paragraph covers one T cell receptor beta chain sequence. This sample stems from a study of blood T cell repertoires in COVID-19. Study in general: Samples came from the United States, Italy and Spain, spanning acute and convalescent COVID-19. The analysed material was cDNA or gDNA that came from T cells, B-cell-depleted T cells, or PBMCs.

The CDR3 totals 15 residues. The J segment lost 5 bases and the V segment lost 5 bases, leaving 11 bases of the junction unmatched. Germline-derived CDR1 and CDR2 are LGHNT and FRNRAP. Original handling: Estimation of nucleated cell counts relied on the amplification of reference gene primers. Measured with immunoSEQ multiplex PCR; TCRdb has only the in-frame clones, and not every one. Clone size and the V and J calls come from that table; the DNA yielded D and trimming. There are approximately 160,000 clones in the sample; around 90% occur only once, and 15% to 20% lies in the top ten. The V call is TRBV12-5, the J call TRBJ1-1; 7 bases are shared with TRBD1. The sequence derives from a man aged 60 to 75 with active or convalescent COVID-19. Sequencing used peripheral blood. The CDR3 sequence: CASGQSDREETEAFF. DNA for the CDR3: TGTGCTAGTGGTCAATCCGACAGGGAGGAGACTGAAGCTTTCTTT.